This passage covers 21 T cell receptor beta chains from one sample sequenced in a study of vaccination and CD4 T cells after COVID-19. Treatment indicated: 10-day PBMC culture with coronavirus spike peptide pools or control peptides (ViraFEST assay). An unexposed donor provided the CD4+ T cells, which were collected before the COVID-19 pandemic (2011-2018). These TCRs' antigens remain unknown. The study sequenced cultured CD4+ T cell DNA using the Oncomine TCR Beta short-read assay. One entry per CDR3 protein, called by TCRdb with MiXCR from the PCR reads. The sample has about 6,100 distinct CDR3 sequences; around 50% are singletons. The sample consisted of CD4+ T cells from blood, cultured in vitro. These receptors all come from a human donor in good health.

The V and J genes are TRBV28 and TRBJ1-1; TRBD1 aligns across 7 bases. V trimming: 1 base; J trimming: 7 bases; junction bases outside the gene matches: 9. The CDR3 sequence is 15 residues long. Germline loops: CDR1 MDHEN, CDR2 SYDVKM. The CDR3 nucleotides read TGTGCCAGCAGTTTATCCGTTAAGGGGGCGGGTGAAGCTTTCTTT. Protein product: CASSLSVKGAGEAFF.

This clonotype qualifies as medium-sized (0.01 to 0.1%). J is TRBJ1-1 and V is TRBV29-1; 10 bases line up with TRBD1. CDR1 SQVTM and CDR2 ANQGSEA come from the germline V gene. V shed 6 bases and J 8 bases; nucleotides not matched to a gene: 12. The CDR3 runs to 14 residues. DNA for the CDR3: TGCAGCGTCGGACAGGGGGGCTCCTACGGAGAAGCTTTCTTT. This gives the protein CSVGQGGSYGEAFF.

In this sample, this clonotype turned up a few times. The V and J genes are TRBV20-1 and TRBJ2-3, with D tentatively TRBD2 (6 bases). This CDR3 has 14 amino acids. Germline CDR1 and CDR2: DFQATT and SNEGSKA (reference sequence). V was cut by 3 bases and J by 1 base, with 11 bases left in between. As DNA, the CDR3 is TGCAGTGCTAGTGAGGGAGGCCGCACAGATACGCAGTATTTT. Its translation: CSASEGGRTDTQYF.

This clonotype was recorded a few times. This CDR3 reads CASSNYEQYF. CDR3 sequence (DNA): TGTGCCAGCAGCAACTACGAGCAGTACTTC. The rearrangement uses TRBV2 and TRBJ2-7, with unresolved D. V was shortened by 6 bases and J by 3 bases, with 3 bases between the two germline ends. Germline CDR1 and CDR2: SNHLY and FYNNEI. The CDR3 spans 10 residues.

This clonotype was seen only once. The chain employs TRBV5-1 and TRBJ2-5; D gene ambiguous. V dropped 0 bases and J dropped 1 base, with 4 bases sitting between them. Germline-derived CDR1 and CDR2 are SGHRS and YFSETQ. The CDR3 is made up of 13 amino acids. The CDR3 coding sequence is TGCGCCAGCAGCTTGGCCTTCCAAGAGACCCAGTACTTC. Protein: CASSLAFQETQYF. The complete variable domain, with remaining parts taken from reference TRBV5-1 and TRBJ2-5, reads KAGVTQTPRYLIKTRGQQVTLSCSPISGHRSVSWYQQTPGQGLQFLFEYFSETQRNKGNFPGRFSGRQFSNSRSEMNVSTLELGDSALYLCASSLAFQETQYFGPGTRLLVL.

The genes are TRBV5-4 and TRBJ1-1, with D unclear. Germline CDR1 and CDR2: SGHNT and YYREEE (reference sequence). The CDR3 contains 13 residues. Trimming removed 4 bases from V and 1 base from J, with 8 bases in between. This CDR3 is CASSLEGNTEAFF. The CDR3, as DNA: TGTGCCAGCAGCCTTGAGGGGAACACTGAAGCTTTCTTT.

V usage is TRBV6-5 and J usage is TRBJ2-3, with 11 bases fitting TRBD2. Germline-derived CDR1 and CDR2 are MNHEY and SVGAGI. Trimming cost V 2 bases and J 6 bases; bases outside gene matches: 10. The CDR3 is 17 residues long. CDR3 coding DNA: TGTGCCAGCAGTTACCCGCCTGGATCTAGCGGGAGGGATACGCAGTATTTT. Translated, it gives CASSYPPGSSGRDTQYF.

Only a few counts were recorded for this clonotype. The V call is TRBV19, the J call TRBJ1-5, with 7 bases matching TRBD1. Germline CDR1 LNHDA, CDR2 SQIVND (reference sequence). The CDR3 loop spans 16 amino acids. Unmatched junction bases numbered 11, after V lost 3 bases and J lost 6 bases. CDR3 protein: CASSMDTTGVAQPQHF. The CDR3 DNA follows: TGTGCCAGTAGTATGGACACTACAGGGGTGGCTCAGCCCCAGCATTTT.

V is TRBV6-1 and J is TRBJ1-6; maybe TRBD1 (6 bases). The CDR3 consists of 14 residues. Germline loops: CDR1 MNHNS, CDR2 SASEGT. Trimming removed 8 bases from V and 6 bases from J, with 14 bases in between. The CDR3 sequence: CASSAGQPNSPLHF. DNA of the CDR3: TGTGCCAGCTCCGCCGGACAGCCTAATTCACCCCTCCACTTT.

The CDR3: CASSPASDYGYTF. The CDR3 region has the DNA TGTGCCAGCTCCCCTGCCTCGGACTATGGCTACACCTTC. The chain is built from TRBV18 and TRBJ1-2; no firm D call. This CDR3 region has 13 residues. Germline V gene sequence: CDR1 KGHSH, CDR2 LQKENI. V dropped 6 bases and J dropped 3 bases, with 11 bases sitting between them.

The chain carries TRBV20-1 and TRBJ2-2; TRBD2 is a possible D gene (6 bases). This CDR3 is built from 14 residues. V was pared by 6 bases and J by 0 bases, with 11 bases between. From germline, CDR1 is DFQATT and CDR2 SNEGSKA (reference sequence). The CDR3 is CSATGVANTGELFF. The DNA of the CDR3 is TGCAGTGCCACGGGGGTAGCGAACACCGGGGAGCTGTTTTTT.

J is TRBJ1-1 and V is TRBV20-1; 7 nucleotides align to TRBD1. CDR3 size: 15 residues. Germline-derived CDR1 and CDR2 are DFQATT and SNEGSKA (reference sequence). V lost 4 bases, J lost 0 bases, and 8 bases stayed unmatched. This chain's CDR3 is CSAKPQGTLNTEAFF. The CDR3 DNA is TGCAGTGCTAAACCACAGGGGACGCTGAACACTGAAGCTTTCTTT.

This clonotype was seen a handful of times. CDR3 protein: CASSLNPSSGNQPQHF. DNA of the CDR3: TGTGCCAGCAGTTTAAATCCGTCATCGGGCAATCAGCCCCAGCATTTT. J is TRBJ1-5 and V is TRBV27, with no clear D. V was pared by 2 bases and J by 2 bases, with 13 bases between. CDR3 size: 16 residues. The V gene's germline CDR1 is MNHEY and CDR2 SMNVEV (reference sequence).

This chain links TRBV7-7 with TRBJ2-1, with D hard to call. V was cut by 3 bases and J by 5 bases, with 11 bases left in between. The CDR3 sequence is 14 residues long. Germline V CDR1 and CDR2: SSHAT, FNYEAQ (reference sequence). The CDR3, as DNA: TGTGCCAGCAGCTTCACCGACCGAAACAATGAGCAGTTCTTC. Residues: CASSFTDRNNEQFF.

The chain carries TRBV27 and TRBJ2-7, with D tentatively TRBD1 or TRBD2 (5 bases each). V shed 0 bases and J shed 7 bases, with 22 bases lying between them. CDR1 and CDR2 from the germline V gene are MNHEY and SMNVEV (reference sequence). CDR3 size: 17 residues. The CDR3 sequence is CASSLSPRAAGRTEQYF. CDR3 coding DNA: TGTGCCAGCAGTTTATCTCCCCGGGCGGCAGGGAGAACGGAGCAGTACTTC.

The chain employs TRBV4-1 and TRBJ2-4; D not certain. Looked up from germline, CDR1 is MGHRA and CDR2 is YSYEKL. Trimming took 0 bases from V and 0 from J, leaving 9 bases between them. The CDR3 totals 16 residues. CDR3: CASSQDDFVAKNIQYF. The CDR3 DNA sequence: TGCGCCAGCAGCCAAGATGACTTCGTAGCCAAAAACATTCAGTACTTC.

This chain joins TRBV6-1 and TRBJ2-7; D not certain. Trimming stripped 7 bases from V and 3 bases from J, with 22 bases between. CDR1 is MNHNS, CDR2 SASEGT, per germline. The CDR3 has 16 residues. CDR3 bases: TGTGCCAGCACCTCCCAAAACTTCTTGAGGAGCTACGAGCAGTACTTC. Protein sequence: CASTSQNFLRSYEQYF.

The chain employs TRBV15 and TRBJ2-1; D gene unclear. Germline V gives CDR1 LNHNV, CDR2 YYDKDF (reference sequence). V dropped 3 bases and J dropped 4 bases, with 7 bases sitting between them. CDR3 length: 13 amino acids. The CDR3: CATSSGPYNEQFF. In DNA, the CDR3 is TGTGCCACCAGCAGTGGCCCATACAATGAGCAGTTCTTC.

The table lists this clonotype with a few counts. The V and J genes are TRBV20-1 and TRBJ2-1; D call uncertain. The CDR3 totals 13 residues. In germline, CDR1 is DFQATT, CDR2 SNEGSKA (reference sequence). Trimming left V 1 base short and J 6 bases short, with 10 bases between. The CDR3 DNA reads as TGCAGTGCTAGAGGACAAAAGCTCAATGAGCAGTTCTTC. This codes for CSARGQKLNEQFF.

This chain connects TRBV19 to TRBJ2-3; D is perhaps TRBD2 (6 bases). CDR1 and CDR2 (germline): LNHDA, SQIVND (reference sequence). The CDR3 loop spans 14 amino acids. The V and J ends lost 3 bases and 5 bases respectively, with 12 bases between them. The DNA of the CDR3 is TGTGCCAGTAGTATTGGGGGAGGAGTAGATACGCAGTATTTT. This sequence encodes CASSIGGGVDTQYF.

The chain carries TRBV30 and TRBJ1-1; 8 nucleotides match TRBD1. Unmatched junction bases numbered 7, after V lost 2 bases and J lost 5 bases. This CDR3 comprises 14 residues. Germline-derived CDR1 and CDR2 are GTSNPN and SVGIG (reference sequence). DNA for the CDR3: TGTGCCTGGAGTAAAGGACAGGGATATACTGAAGCTTTCTTT. This codes for CAWSKGQGYTEAFF.